The rows below give T cell receptor beta chains drawn from one sample of a study of blood T cell repertoires in COVID-19. Here immunoSEQ multiplex PCR was the method, and the copy in TCRdb shows in-frame clones only, minus some. The data contain 100,000 to 130,000 clones, around 89% of them singletons. The sample was peripheral blood. All receptors come from a man aged 45 to 65 with active or convalescent COVID-19. CDR3s leave out the opening cysteine and the closing phenylalanine or tryptophan.

TRBJ2-7 TRBV19 ASSIAGTSYEQY
TRBJ1-2 TRBV7-9 ASSEPGQSYGYT
TRBJ1-4 TRBV7-8 ASSSYQGQFREKLF
TRBJ1-1 TRBV28 ASRRGQNTEAF
TRBJ1-5 TRBV18 ASSPEQGAGQPQH
TRBJ1-2 TRBV4-1 ASSQDQGTYGYT
TRBJ2-7 TRBV29-1 SGGQGVYEQY
TRBJ2-7 TRBV4-1 ASSQDWGASGREEQY
TRBJ2-1 TRBV11-3 ASSLVGGGSYNEQF
TRBJ2-2 TRBV6-2/TRBV6-3 ASSYSSTGPGELF
TRBJ1-2 TRBV6-4 ASTFVFGQGAYGYT
TRBJ2-7 TRBV28 ASSPPPTSSHEQY
TRBJ1-4 TRBV4-3 ASSLGQGVEKLF
TRBJ1-6 TRBV30 AWRLDNINSPLH
TRBJ2-5 TRBV18 ASSPPIGPGETQY
TRBJ1-4 TRBV28 ASGQRGATNEKLF
TRBJ1-1 TRBV7-2 ASSSRWSGVVTEAF
TRBJ2-7 TRBV29-1 SAGRGGYEQY
TRBJ2-7 TRBV29-1 SVQGGPGYEQY
TRBJ2-1 TRBV6-6 ASTSRGQPNEQF
TRBJ1-1 TRBV19 ASSIGRQGTTEAF
TRBJ1-5 TRBV6-5 ASSYDRLGANQPQH
TRBJ2-5 TRBV5-6 ASSLMGLVFETQY
TRBJ1-2 TRBV6-1 ASSDRGKPNYGYT
TRBJ1-1 TRBV6-2/TRBV6-3 ASSPTVNTEAF